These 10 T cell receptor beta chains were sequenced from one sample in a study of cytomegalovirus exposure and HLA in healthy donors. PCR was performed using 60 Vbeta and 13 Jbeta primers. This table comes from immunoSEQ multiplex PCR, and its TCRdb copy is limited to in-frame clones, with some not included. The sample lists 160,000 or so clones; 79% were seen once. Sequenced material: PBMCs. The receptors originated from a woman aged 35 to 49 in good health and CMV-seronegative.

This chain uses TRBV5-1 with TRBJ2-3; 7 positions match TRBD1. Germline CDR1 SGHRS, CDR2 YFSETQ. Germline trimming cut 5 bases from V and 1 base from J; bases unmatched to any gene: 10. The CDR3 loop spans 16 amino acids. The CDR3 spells CASRGEGGGRTDTQYF. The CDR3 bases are TGCGCCAGCAGGGGGGAAGGGGGCGGACGCACAGATACGCAGTATTTT.

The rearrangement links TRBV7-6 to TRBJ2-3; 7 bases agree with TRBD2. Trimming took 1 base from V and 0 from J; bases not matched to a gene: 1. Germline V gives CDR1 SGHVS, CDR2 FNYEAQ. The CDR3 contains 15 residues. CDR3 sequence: CASSLVGGSTDTQYF. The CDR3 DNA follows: TGTGCCAGCAGCTTAGTCGGGGGGAGCACAGATACGCAGTATTTT.

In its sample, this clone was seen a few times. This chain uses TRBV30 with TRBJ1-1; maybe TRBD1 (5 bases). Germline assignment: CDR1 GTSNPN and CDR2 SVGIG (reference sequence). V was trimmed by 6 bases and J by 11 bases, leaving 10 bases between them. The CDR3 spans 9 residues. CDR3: CACDRRAFF. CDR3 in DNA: TGTGCCTGCGACAGAAGGGCTTTCTTT.

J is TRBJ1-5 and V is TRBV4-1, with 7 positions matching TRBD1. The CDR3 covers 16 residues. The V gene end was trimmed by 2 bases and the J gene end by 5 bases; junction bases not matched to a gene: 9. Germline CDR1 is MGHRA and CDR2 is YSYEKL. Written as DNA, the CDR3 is TGCGCCAGCAGCCAAAACCCGGACAGGAGTTATCAGCCCCAGCATTTT. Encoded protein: CASSQNPDRSYQPQHF.

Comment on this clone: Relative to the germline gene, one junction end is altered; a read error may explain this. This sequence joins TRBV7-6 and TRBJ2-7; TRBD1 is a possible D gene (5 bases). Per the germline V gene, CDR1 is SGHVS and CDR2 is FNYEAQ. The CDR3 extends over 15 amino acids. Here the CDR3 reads CASSLEITGPYGQYF. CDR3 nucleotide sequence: TGTGCCAGCAGCTTAGAAATCACAGGCCCCTACGGGCAGTACTTC.

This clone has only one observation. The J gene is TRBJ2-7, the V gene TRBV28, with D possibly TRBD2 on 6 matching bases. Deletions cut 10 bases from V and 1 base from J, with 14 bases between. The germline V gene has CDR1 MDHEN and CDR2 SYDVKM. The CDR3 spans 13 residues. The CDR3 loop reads CATSGDLSYEQYF. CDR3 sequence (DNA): TGTGCCACATCCGGGGACTTGTCCTACGAGCAGTACTTC.

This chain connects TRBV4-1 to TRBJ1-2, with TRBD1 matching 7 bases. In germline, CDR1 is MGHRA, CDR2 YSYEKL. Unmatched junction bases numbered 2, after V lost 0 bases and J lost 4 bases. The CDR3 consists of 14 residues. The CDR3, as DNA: TGCGCCAGCAGCCAAGATACAGGGGTCTATGGCTACACCTTC. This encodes CASSQDTGVYGYTF.

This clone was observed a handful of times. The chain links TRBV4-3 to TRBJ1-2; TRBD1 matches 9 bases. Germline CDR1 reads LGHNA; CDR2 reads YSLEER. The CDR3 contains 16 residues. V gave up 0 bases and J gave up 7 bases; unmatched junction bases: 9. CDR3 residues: CASSQDYEQGAPGYTF. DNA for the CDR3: TGCGCCAGCAGCCAAGATTACGAACAGGGGGCGCCTGGCTACACCTTC.

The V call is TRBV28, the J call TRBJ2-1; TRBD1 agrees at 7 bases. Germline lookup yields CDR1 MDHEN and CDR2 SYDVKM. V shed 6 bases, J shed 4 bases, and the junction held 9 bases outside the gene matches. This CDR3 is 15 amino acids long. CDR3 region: CASSFPGTDYNEQFF. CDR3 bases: TGTGCCAGCAGCTTCCCGGGGACAGATTACAATGAGCAGTTCTTC. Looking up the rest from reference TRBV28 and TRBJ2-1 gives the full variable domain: DVKVTQSSRYLVKRTGEKVFLECVQDMDHENMFWYRQDPGLGLRLIYFSYDVKMKEKGDIPEGYSVSREKKERFSLILESASTNQTSMYLCASSFPGTDYNEQFFGPGTRLTVL.

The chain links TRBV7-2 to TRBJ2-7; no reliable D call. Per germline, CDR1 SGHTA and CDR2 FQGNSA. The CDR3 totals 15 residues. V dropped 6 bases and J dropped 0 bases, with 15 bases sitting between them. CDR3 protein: CASSLGRTSSYEQYF. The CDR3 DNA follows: TGTGCCAGCAGTCTAGGCCGTACCAGCTCCTACGAGCAGTACTTC.